The TCR beta chain described here comes from a study of T cell repertoires in cytomegalovirus infection. The study's findings and limits: What dominated the ex vivo response were HLA-C-restricted CMV-specific TCR beta clonotypes. Cumulative frequency of public TCR beta families picked out carriers of CMV plus the relevant HLA.

TCRdb itself ran the reads through MiXCR, one entry per CDR3 protein. This table has 250,000 to 300,000 distinct CDR3 sequences, over 15% appearing once. This clonotype was detected ten times or more. Its target is not known. There are 16 residues in the CDR3. Trimming removed 6 bases from V and 0 bases from J; junction bases left unmatched: 7. Germline V gene data show CDR1 as SEHNR and CDR2 as FQNEAQ (reference sequence). Source material: CD8+ T cells from PBMCs. The rearrangement uses TRBV7-9 and TRBJ2-1; 8 nucleotides match TRBD2. This sequence originates from a human donor in good health (CMV status not recorded). Some clones in this sample may be carry-over from other donors' samples. The CDR3 DNA is TGTGCCAGCAGTCCCACTAGCGGATCCTCCTACAATGAGCAGTTCTTC. Its protein product is CASSPTSGSSYNEQFF.